This entry lists 24 T cell receptor beta chains sequenced from one sample in a study of CDR3 diversity in severe acne. TCRdb fed the PCR reads into MiXCR, producing one record per CDR3 protein. The sample records about 86,000 distinct CDR3 sequences, 45% to 60% being singletons. Sequences were obtained from blood. These receptors came from a male donor in good health, without acne.

At least ten counts were recorded for this clonotype. The junction departs from the called germline gene at one end, perhaps through a read error. The genes are TRBV28 and TRBJ2-5, with 10 positions matching TRBD2. The CDR3 has 18 amino acids. Germline-derived CDR1 and CDR2 are MDHEN and SYDVKM. CDR3 nucleotide sequence: TGTGTCAGCAGTTCCGGCCGGGGTAGCGGGGGGCGGGCGGAGACCCAGTACTTC. Protein: CVSSSGRGSGGRAETQYF. Full variable domain (remainder filled in from reference TRBV28 and TRBJ2-5): DVKVTQSSRYLVKRTGEKVFLECVQDMDHENMFWYRQDPGLGLRLIYFSYDVKMKEKGDIPEGYSVSREKKERFSLILESASTNQTSMYLCVSSSGRGSGGRAETQYFGPGTRLLVL.

This clonotype was found many times. The genes are TRBV11-2 and TRBJ2-1; the D gene is possibly TRBD2 (6 bases). CDR3 length equals 13 residues. The ends were cut back, 3 bases at V and 5 bases at J, with 8 bases in the middle. Germline lookup yields CDR1 SGHAT and CDR2 FQNNGV. The CDR3 DNA reads TGTGCCAGCAGCTTGGCGGGACACAATGAGCAGTTCTTC. It specifies CASSLAGHNEQFF.

This clonotype was detected only a few times. The chain recombines TRBV19 with TRBJ1-5; TRBD1 matches at 8 bases. The length of the CDR3 is 15 residues. The junction had 9 bases not matched to a gene; V was cut back by 7 bases and J by 4 bases. The germline CDR1 and CDR2 sequences are LNHDA and SQIVND (reference sequence). CDR3 in DNA: TGTGCCAGTATCCCCGGACAGGGTGAAAATCAGCCCCAGCATTTT. Its protein product is CASIPGQGENQPQHF. Full variable domain (missing parts from reference TRBV19 and TRBJ1-5): DGGITQSPKYLFRKEGQNVTLSCEQNLNHDAMYWYRQDPGQGLRLIYYSQIVNDFQKGDIAEGYSVSREKKESFPLTVTSAQKNPTAFYLCASIPGQGENQPQHFGDGTRLSIL.

This clonotype was counted ten times or more. The gene calls are TRBV20-1 and TRBJ1-2, with TRBD1 identical over 8 bases. Germline V gene lookup returns CDR1 DFQATT and CDR2 SNEGSKA (reference sequence). With V trimmed by 2 bases and J by 2 bases, 4 bases remained unmatched. This CDR3 spans 14 amino acids. The CDR3 reads CSARRQGLNYGYTF. DNA for the CDR3: TGCAGTGCTAGACGACAGGGGTTGAACTATGGCTACACCTTC.

This clonotype has at least ten counts. This rearrangement joins TRBV7-3 to TRBJ1-2, with 7 bases aligning to TRBD1. J was trimmed by 8 bases and V by 0 bases; bases with no gene match: 3. Germline V gives CDR1 SGHTA, CDR2 FQGTGA. This CDR3 spans 13 amino acids. Here the CDR3 DNA reads TGTGCCAGCAGCTTAACAGGGACAGACGGCTACACCTTC. This encodes CASSLTGTDGYTF.

This clonotype occurred once. The CDR3 reads CASYDRGSTGELFF. DNA for the CDR3: TGTGCCAGTTACGACAGAGGGAGCACCGGGGAGCTGTTTTTT. The chain links TRBV19 to TRBJ2-2; the D gene could be TRBD1 or TRBD2 (5 bases each). Trimming removed 8 bases at V and 4 bases at J, with 14 bases between. This CDR3 is built from 14 residues. Per germline, CDR1 LNHDA and CDR2 SQIVND (reference sequence).

This clonotype was observed many times. The chain couples TRBV7-9 to TRBJ1-1; 7 bases align to TRBD1. This CDR3 contains 14 residues. In germline, CDR1 is SEHNR, CDR2 FQNEAQ (reference sequence). V was pared by 3 bases and J by 3 bases, with 4 bases of the junction left unmatched. The DNA of the CDR3 is TGTGCCAGCAGCTTGGTTAGGGGGCACACTGAAGCTTTCTTT. Protein sequence: CASSLVRGHTEAFF.

The chain joins TRBV20-1 to TRBJ2-2, with D perhaps matching TRBD1 (5 bases). Between the trimmed V and J ends, which lost 6 bases and 9 bases, there was a span of 23 bases. The germline V gene has CDR1 DFQATT and CDR2 SNEGSKA (reference sequence). CDR3 length: 15 amino acids. DNA for the CDR3: TGCAGTGCCCAAGGGGATCCCGACCGTCCGAGGGAGCTGTTTTTT. Amino acids: CSAQGDPDRPRELFF.

The J gene is TRBJ1-6, the V gene TRBV7-9, with D possibly TRBD1 on 6 matching bases. The germline V gene encodes CDR1 SEHNR and CDR2 FQNEAQ (reference sequence). This CDR3 is 15 amino acids long. Trimming removed 5 bases at V and 7 bases at J, with 15 bases between. CDR3 sequence reads: CASSTADRRNSPLHF. The CDR3 DNA reads as TGTGCCAGCAGCACCGCAGACAGGAGGAATTCACCCCTCCACTTT.

The sample holds one count of this clonotype. The chain couples TRBV9 to TRBJ1-5, with D perhaps TRBD1 (5 bases). V shed 2 bases and J shed 7 bases, with 19 bases lying between them. The germline V gene has CDR1 SGDLS and CDR2 YYNGEE. The CDR3 loop spans 16 amino acids. The chain's CDR3 is CASSVHTSGGKQPQHF. The CDR3 DNA reads as TGTGCCAGCAGCGTTCATACTAGCGGGGGGAAACAGCCCCAGCATTTT.

The chain's CDR3 is CASSRQGAFF. CDR3 coding DNA: TGTGCCAGCAGTCGACAGGGGGCTTTCTTT. The chain recombines TRBV2 with TRBJ1-1; 8 positions match TRBD1. Germline CDR1 SNHLY, CDR2 FYNNEI. This CDR3 region has 10 residues. Trimming took 5 bases from V and 11 from J; bases not matched to a gene: 1.

The chain employs TRBV7-9 and TRBJ2-7; 10 nucleotides line up with TRBD2. Germline CDR1 SEHNR, CDR2 FQNEAQ (reference sequence). The CDR3 contains 17 residues. Trimming removed 7 bases from V and 4 bases from J; junction bases left unmatched: 16. The CDR3 loop reads CASNPPLAGGGIYEQYF. The CDR3 DNA reads as TGTGCCAGCAACCCTCCCTTAGCGGGAGGAGGGATTTACGAGCAGTACTTC.

This clonotype showed up many times. This chain links TRBV5-6 with TRBJ2-7; 7 bases align to TRBD2. Germline CDR1 is SGHDT and CDR2 is YYEEEE. Unmatched junction bases numbered 10, after V lost 0 bases and J lost 4 bases. The CDR3 consists of 16 residues. In DNA form, the CDR3 reads TGTGCCAGCAGCTTGGGCATAGCGGGCCCTCCATACGAGCAGTACTTC. Amino acid sequence: CASSLGIAGPPYEQYF.

This clonotype appeared a few times. The chain recombines TRBV29-1 with TRBJ2-2, with unresolved D. In germline, CDR1 is SQVTM, CDR2 ANQGSEA. There are 12 residues in the CDR3. The germline V and J ends were trimmed by 4 bases and 3 bases, with 6 bases remaining between them. The CDR3 loop reads CSVAGYTGELFF. DNA for the CDR3: TGCAGCGTTGCCGGGTACACCGGGGAGCTGTTTTTT.

This chain connects TRBV6-6 to TRBJ2-7, with a possible D match to TRBD2 (6 bases). Germline lookup yields CDR1 MNHNY and CDR2 SVGAGI (reference sequence). The V end lost 5 bases, the J end lost 5 bases, and 22 bases lay between the germline ends. The CDR3 loop spans 16 amino acids. Here the CDR3 DNA reads TGTGCCAGCAGTGAATTTGGAGGGAATCCCGGGGACGAGCAGTACTTC. Its translation is CASSEFGGNPGDEQYF.

This clonotype has more than one count but fewer than ten. J is TRBJ2-7 and V is TRBV7-3; a weak D match, TRBD1 (6 bases). The CDR3 totals 14 residues. Germline CDR1 and CDR2: SGHTA and FQGTGA. Trimming pared 4 bases from V and 4 bases from J, leaving 14 bases between. The CDR3 region has the DNA TGTGCCAGCAGCTCGGGACAATCCGATTACGAGCAGTACTTC. It is translated as CASSSGQSDYEQYF.

J is TRBJ1-3 and V is TRBV6-5, with 7 bases that match TRBD1. The V gene's germline CDR1 is MNHEY and CDR2 SVGAGI. Trimming at V came to 5 bases and at J to 1 base, leaving 2 bases not matched to a gene. The CDR3 runs 14 residues. CDR3 nucleotide sequence: TGTGCCAGCAGTCGGACAGGATCTGGAAACACCATATATTTT. It encodes CASSRTGSGNTIYF.

Points on this clonotype: A much larger clonotype is one base distant, so this may be a read error. The CDR3 carries no conserved terminal phenylalanine or tryptophan, so it likely arises from a read error. This sequence joins TRBV24-1 and TRBJ2-6; perhaps TRBD2 as D (5 bases). This CDR3 spans 15 amino acids. Trimming took off 5 bases at V and 0 bases at J, with 7 bases between the two ends. The germline V gene has CDR1 KGHDR and CDR2 SFDVKD. CDR3 nucleotides: TGTGCCACCAGTGTCGGGGACTCTGGGGCCAACGTCCTGACTTCC. This translates into CATSVGDSGANVLTS.

Note on this clonotype: Possible read error: a much larger clone is one base away. The chain couples TRBV6-9 to TRBJ1-2; tentatively, D is TRBD1 (5 bases). Germline CDR1 is MNHGY and CDR2 is SVAAGI. The CDR3 consists of 14 residues. Trimming stripped 5 bases from V and 7 bases from J, with 17 bases between. The CDR3 nucleotides are TGTGCCAGCAGTGAATTCCAGGGTGACTGTGGCTACACCTTC. This sequence encodes CASSEFQGDCGYTF.

This clonotype was counted between two and nine times. V is TRBV20-1 and J is TRBJ2-3; tentatively, D is TRBD2 (6 bases). The CDR3 length is 14 residues. With 6 bases removed from V and 2 bases from J, the gap between germline ends came to 15 bases. The germline gives CDR1 DFQATT, CDR2 SNEGSKA (reference sequence). In DNA, the CDR3 is TGCAGTGCCTTTCGGGAGTTTTTCACAGATACGCAGTATTTT. Its protein is CSAFREFFTDTQYF.

The chain is built from TRBV3-1 and TRBJ1-3; tentative D call: TRBD1 (5 bases). The ends were cut back, 4 bases at V and 0 bases at J, with 7 bases in the middle. Germline V gives CDR1 LGHDT, CDR2 YNNKEL (reference sequence). The CDR3 has 14 residues. The CDR3 here is CASSRDYSGNTIYF. The CDR3 nucleotides are TGTGCCAGCAGCCGGGACTACTCTGGAAACACCATATATTTT. Full variable domain (remainder filled in from reference TRBV3-1 and TRBJ1-3): DTAVSQTPKYLVTQMGNDKSIKCEQNLGHDTMYWYKQDSKKFLKIMFSYNNKELIINETVPNRFSPKSPDKAHLNLHINSLELGDSAVYFCASSRDYSGNTIYFGEGSWLTVV.

The chain has TRBV7-3 and TRBJ1-2; perhaps TRBD1 as D (5 bases). Trimming shortened V by 5 bases and J by 2 bases, and 9 bases separated the two germline ends. Germline-derived CDR1 and CDR2 are SGHTA and FQGTGA. The CDR3 is 13 amino acids. The CDR3 region is CASSLQANYGYTF. DNA of the CDR3: TGTGCCAGCAGCCTACAGGCAAACTATGGCTACACCTTC.

This clonotype showed up many times. V usage is TRBV25-1 and J usage is TRBJ2-5; D could derive from TRBD1 or TRBD2 (6 bases each). CDR3 length: 16 amino acids. With 1 base removed from V and 0 bases from J, the gap between germline ends came to 12 bases. From germline, CDR1 is MGHDK and CDR2 SYGVNS. For the CDR3, the DNA is TGTGCCAGCAGTGAATTCGGGGGACAACACCAAGAGACCCAGTACTTC. This encodes CASSEFGGQHQETQYF.

This clonotype occurred once. The chain is built from TRBV19 and TRBJ1-6; D remains unclear. Trimming took off 5 bases at V and 6 bases at J, with 14 bases between the two ends. CDR1 LNHDA and CDR2 SQIVND come from the germline V gene (reference sequence). This CDR3 comprises 15 residues. As DNA, the CDR3 is TGTGCCAGTAGTCTACGCCCGGGCCTTAATTCACCCCTCCACTTT. Translated: CASSLRPGLNSPLHF.